The entry that follows covers one T cell receptor beta chain sequence. This sample was taken from a study of tumor-infiltrating lymphocytes in primary liver carcinoma. Germline DNA was also extracted, and blood RNA derived from unsorted whole blood. HBV chronically infected the treatment-naive patients. Trimming pared 2 bases from V and 8 bases from J, leaving 13 bases between. The CDR3 runs to 15 residues. The germline V gene has CDR1 MNHEY and CDR2 SVGAGI. The authors made TCR beta cDNA from 450 to 600 ng total RNA with a constant-region primer. Three nested multiplex PCR rounds, a slightly modified ARM-PCR method, built the TCR beta libraries. TRBV1-TRBV30 forward primers paired with a C-beta reverse primer were used in the first two PCR rounds, which ran 9 to 10 cycles each. TCRdb re-derived calls from the multiplex PCR reads in MiXCR, one entry per CDR3 protein. The data contain some 200,000 distinct CDR3 sequences, almost 65% of them singletons.

Specimen: peripheral blood. The TCR comes from a woman between 55 and 75 years old with primary liver carcinoma and hepatitis B virus infection. The chain links TRBV6-5 to TRBJ1-6; no reliable D call. The CDR3 protein is CASSYGSGGDSPLHF. As DNA, the CDR3 is TGTGCCAGCAGTTACGGCAGTGGAGGAGATTCACCCCTCCACTTT.